This TCR beta chain came from a study of T cell repertoires in cytomegalovirus infection. Study information: Both a matching HLA type and CMV infection were indicated by public TCR beta signatures. Whole-study findings and limits: Public TCR beta family frequency separated CMV-and-HLA carriers, including in an independent cohort.

This clonotype was counted a few times. Its cognate antigen is unknown. TCRdb processed the reads anew with MiXCR; each CDR3 protein has one entry. The sample includes under 450,000 distinct CDR3 sequences, roughly 34% of them seen just once. The CDR3 has 14 residues. Germline CDR1 is SGHNT and CDR2 is YENEEA. V shed 6 bases and J shed 6 bases, with 17 bases lying between them. Here the sequenced sample was cultured PBMCs, taken from culture after CMV antigen stimulation. This receptor was obtained from a human donor in good health (CMV status not recorded). Some clones in this sample may be carry-over from other donors' samples. The gene calls are TRBV11-3 and TRBJ1-2; maybe TRBD1 (6 bases). The CDR3 here is CASRPLGSGDGYTF. The CDR3 DNA is TGTGCCAGCAGACCCCTAGGGTCAGGGGATGGCTACACCTTC.